This TCR beta chain was recorded in a study of monozygotic twins with inflammatory bowel disease. Blood samples, whole and unsorted for T cells, yielded the isolated total RNA. No DNA is given; TCRdb re-called the 5' RACE reads and lists each CDR3 protein once. In all, the sample yields approximately 400,000 distinct CDR3 sequences. Germline V gene data show CDR1 as SNHLY and CDR2 as FYNNEI. The CDR3 consists of 12 residues. General study findings and limits: Patient repertoire variability may have increased through differing immunosuppressive treatments.

A remark on this clonotype: The target antigen is unknown.

This clonotype was obtained from a human donor with ulcerative colitis or Crohn's disease, or a healthy co-twin of an affected twin (not recorded which). The V and J genes are TRBV2 and TRBJ2-5; TCRdb lists TRBD2, though no DNA is available to test this call. The sample taken for sequencing was blood. The CDR3 reads CASSDRGKTQYF.